A selection of T cell receptor beta chains follows, all from one sample in a study of identical twins. TCRdb reprocessed the 5' RACE reads via MiXCR and lists one record per CDR3 protein. The repertoire consists of under 900,000 distinct CDR3 sequences, with roughly an eighth occurring once and the leading ten covering about 1.6%. These data were also filed under a second study, of yellow fever vaccine responses in identical twins.

The source material was PBMCs. The receptors were sampled from a young woman in good health. CDR3s include the opening cysteine and the closing phenylalanine or tryptophan. The D gene is left open where the match is weak. Some rows mark clone size as missing; the rest say once, few, many or name a class of expanded clone.

DNA: TGCGCCAGCAGCTTCTTGGCCAACTCCTACAATGAGCAGTTCTTC; CDR3: CASSFLANSYNEQFF; J: TRBJ2-1; V: TRBV5-1; size: many; D: -
DNA: TGTGCCACCAGGGGACAGGGGGTTTCAGATACGCAGTATTTT; CDR3: CATRGQGVSDTQYF; J: TRBJ2-3; V: TRBV24-1; size: -; D: TRBD1
DNA: TGCGCCAGCAGTGGGTCAACCCGCAGCACAGATACGCAGTATTTT; CDR3: CASSGSTRSTDTQYF; J: TRBJ2-3; V: TRBV10-1; size: -; D: -
DNA: TGTGCCAGCAGCGGTTGGTCTCCGGGCTACACCTTC; CDR3: CASSGWSPGYTF; J: TRBJ1-2; V: TRBV9; size: few; D: -
DNA: TGTGCCACCAGTCAGGGTGCAGGCGTCGGGGAGCTGTTTTTT; CDR3: CATSQGAGVGELFF; J: TRBJ2-2; V: TRBV24-1; size: -; D: -
DNA: TGCGCCAGCAGCCCGCGAGCGGGGGGAGGCGGAGATACGCAGTATTTT; CDR3: CASSPRAGGGGDTQYF; J: TRBJ2-3; V: TRBV5-1; size: few; D: TRBD2
DNA: TGTGCCAGTACCCCAATTGCGCCAGGGTTGATAGCGGGATCTTCCTACAATGAGCAGTTCTTC; CDR3: CASTPIAPGLIAGSSYNEQFF; J: TRBJ2-1; V: TRBV19; size: few; D: TRBD2
DNA: TGTGCCAGCGGGGACAGGGGGTACGAGCAGTACTTC; CDR3: CASGDRGYEQYF; J: TRBJ2-7; V: TRBV28; size: -; D: TRBD1
DNA: TGCAGCGTTGGCAGCTCCGGGGCCAACGTCCTGACTTTC; CDR3: CSVGSSGANVLTF; J: TRBJ2-6; V: TRBV29-1; size: -; D: -
DNA: TGTGCCACCAGTGATATGGCCGGTTCCTCCTACAATGAGCAGTTCTTC; CDR3: CATSDMAGSSYNEQFF; J: TRBJ2-1; V: TRBV24-1; size: few; D: -
DNA: TGTGCCAGCAGTTCGGCCGAGCCATACAATGAGCAGTTCTTC; CDR3: CASSSAEPYNEQFF; J: TRBJ2-1; V: TRBV12-3/TRBV12-4; size: -; D: -
DNA: TGCAGCGGGAGGGGGCCCGGGACAGGGGGTCCCAATGAGCAGTTCTTC; CDR3: CSGRGPGTGGPNEQFF; J: TRBJ2-1; V: TRBV29-1; size: -; D: TRBD1
DNA: TGTGCCAGCAGTTACTCGGTACTAGCGGGAGCTGAGACCCAGTACTTC; CDR3: CASSYSVLAGAETQYF; J: TRBJ2-5; V: TRBV6-2/TRBV6-3; size: few; D: TRBD2
DNA: TGCAGTGCTTCTCACGCGGGGGGTCGGGGCGATGAGCAGTTCTTC; CDR3: CSASHAGGRGDEQFF; J: TRBJ2-1; V: TRBV20-1; size: few; D: TRBD2
DNA: TGCGCCACCCGACTAGCGGGAGCTCCCCAATACAATGAGCAGTTCTTC; CDR3: CATRLAGAPQYNEQFF; J: TRBJ2-1; V: TRBV5-1; size: few; D: TRBD2
DNA: TGCGCCAGCAGCCAAGAGTATCCAAGACAGGAGTTTGGAGATACGCAGTATTTT; CDR3: CASSQEYPRQEFGDTQYF; J: TRBJ2-3; V: TRBV4-1; size: few; D: -
DNA: TGTGCCATCAGTGAGGGGCTACCGGCAACCTACGAGCAGTACTTC; CDR3: CAISEGLPATYEQYF; J: TRBJ2-7; V: TRBV10-3; size: many; D: -
DNA: TGTGCCAGCAGCTCCTTCAGTGGGAGGCAAGAGACCCAGTACTTC; CDR3: CASSSFSGRQETQYF; J: TRBJ2-5; V: TRBV3-1; size: few; D: -
DNA: TGTGGCAGCAGTTACTCGAGCGCGGAGGGGGGCAAAAACATTCAGTACTTC; CDR3: CGSSYSSAEGGKNIQYF; J: TRBJ2-4; V: TRBV6-5; size: -; D: -
DNA: TGTGCCAGCAGCGACGGGCGTGTTATTCAAGCCGGTGGCTACACCTTC; CDR3: CASSDGRVIQAGGYTF; J: TRBJ1-2; V: TRBV13; size: few; D: -
DNA: TGCAGTGCTAGAGATGTGACAGGGGGGCTTACTGAAGCTTTCTTT; CDR3: CSARDVTGGLTEAFF; J: TRBJ1-1; V: TRBV20-1; size: few; D: TRBD1
DNA: TGTGCCACCAGCCCACAGATAAGGGGCACCGGGGAGCTGTTTTTT; CDR3: CATSPQIRGTGELFF; J: TRBJ2-2; V: TRBV7-4; size: -; D: -
DNA: TGTGCCATCACTAGGGAGACAGGGACCTACACTGAAGCTTTCTTT; CDR3: CAITRETGTYTEAFF; J: TRBJ1-1; V: TRBV10-3; size: many; D: TRBD1
DNA: TGCAGTGCTGGGGGTATGAACACTGAAGCTTTCTTT; CDR3: CSAGGMNTEAFF; J: TRBJ1-1; V: TRBV20-1; size: -; D: -
DNA: TGCGCCAGCAGCCCGTCCTCGGGGGGAAGAGGTCGCGAGCAGTACTTC; CDR3: CASSPSSGGRGREQYF; J: TRBJ2-7; V: TRBV4-1; size: few; D: TRBD2
DNA: TGCGCCAGCAGCTTGTCCTTACAGGGCGATGAGCAGTTCTTC; CDR3: CASSLSLQGDEQFF; J: TRBJ2-1; V: TRBV5-1; size: -; D: -
DNA: TGCAGTGCTAGCGAACTCGGGGGCTACACCTTC; CDR3: CSASELGGYTF; J: TRBJ1-2; V: TRBV20-1; size: -; D: -
DNA: TGTGCCAGCAGCGGACGACAGGACACGGCAACTCCAACTAATGAAAAACTGTTTTTT; CDR3: CASSGRQDTATPTNEKLFF; J: TRBJ1-4; V: TRBV11-2; size: few; D: -
DNA: TGTGCCAGCAGCCACTCCGGGACTAGCGGGAGGACGCAGTATTTT; CDR3: CASSHSGTSGRTQYF; J: TRBJ2-3; V: TRBV6-5; size: -; D: TRBD2
DNA: TGTGCCAGCAGCCCAGCGGGGTACCTGAACACTGAAGCTTTCTTT; CDR3: CASSPAGYLNTEAFF; J: TRBJ1-1; V: TRBV7-9; size: few; D: -
DNA: TGCGCCAGCAGCTTGAGAACCGGGACAGGATACAATGAGCAGTTCTTC; CDR3: CASSLRTGTGYNEQFF; J: TRBJ2-1; V: TRBV5-1; size: -; D: TRBD1
DNA: TGTGCCATCAGTGAGTCCGGGACTAGTGGCAATGAGCAGTTCTTC; CDR3: CAISESGTSGNEQFF; J: TRBJ2-1; V: TRBV10-3; size: many; D: TRBD2
DNA: TGTGCCAGCAGCTTAATAAGGGAACGTTACACCTTC; CDR3: CASSLIRERYTF; J: TRBJ1-2; V: TRBV11-2; size: -; D: -
DNA: TGTGCCAGCAGCTTAGCGGCAGGGGAGTCTCCCCTCCACTTT; CDR3: CASSLAAGESPLHF; J: TRBJ1-6; V: TRBV7-9; size: few; D: -
DNA: TGCAGTGCTAGAGAAGCCGGGGGCAATTGGAACACTGAAGCTTTCTTT; CDR3: CSAREAGGNWNTEAFF; J: TRBJ1-1; V: TRBV20-1; size: -; D: -
DNA: TGTGCCAGCAGCCTAGGGACTAGCGGAGATACGCAGTATTTT; CDR3: CASSLGTSGDTQYF; J: TRBJ2-3; V: TRBV4-2; size: -; D: TRBD2
DNA: TGTGCCAGCAGTGGGGTAGCGGGGGGCACTTTCTCCTACAATGAGCAGTTCTTC; CDR3: CASSGVAGGTFSYNEQFF; J: TRBJ2-1; V: TRBV2; size: many; D: TRBD2
DNA: TGTGCCAGCCGGAGGGCTAGCGTGTTCCGTAGCACAGATACGCAGTATTTT; CDR3: CASRRASVFRSTDTQYF; J: TRBJ2-3; V: TRBV6-1; size: few; D: -
DNA: TGCAGCGTTGAAGAGTATAGCAATCAGCCCCAGCATTTT; CDR3: CSVEEYSNQPQHF; J: TRBJ1-5; V: TRBV29-1; size: -; D: -
DNA: TGCAGCATCGCCCAGACAGGGGGTAGGCAGAATGAGCAGTTCTTC; CDR3: CSIAQTGGRQNEQFF; J: TRBJ2-1; V: TRBV29-1; size: -; D: TRBD1
DNA: TGCGCCAGCAGCTCGACTAGCGGCGCCAATGAGCAGTTCTTC; CDR3: CASSSTSGANEQFF; J: TRBJ2-1; V: TRBV5-1; size: -; D: TRBD2
DNA: TGTGCCAGCAGCCTTGGGGACAAAAGATACGAGCAGTACTTC; CDR3: CASSLGDKRYEQYF; J: TRBJ2-7; V: TRBV14; size: -; D: -
DNA: TGTGCCAGCAGCCCCTGGACCCAGAACACCGGGGAGCTGTTTTTT; CDR3: CASSPWTQNTGELFF; J: TRBJ2-2; V: TRBV11-1; size: -; D: -
DNA: TGTGCCAGCAGTTTTTATCAGCGGGGGACCTACAATGAGCAGTTCTTC; CDR3: CASSFYQRGTYNEQFF; J: TRBJ2-1; V: TRBV28; size: few; D: TRBD2